The 13 T cell receptor beta chains in this list originate from one sample, sequenced in a study of Ad26.COV2.S vaccination and SARS-CoV-2 variants. Assay: immunoSEQ multiplex PCR; the TCRdb copy retains only in-frame clones and omits some. The profile covers around 320,000 clones, with over 80% appearing a single time and roughly 2% taken by the ten largest. Treatment reported: some 20 received Ad26.COV2.S at low or high dose, single or two shots; roughly five received placebo; per-sample allocation not given. Collection of samples fell on day 63 after the first vaccine or placebo injection. The sequencing here drew on peripheral blood, taken in a trial of Ad26.COV2.S vaccine versus placebo. Receptor source: a person between 18 and 65 years old who received the Ad26.COV2.S COVID-19 vaccine or a placebo.

This chain uses TRBV7-3 with TRBJ2-5; the D gene is possibly TRBD2 (7 bases). CDR3 length: 15 amino acids. V lost 5 bases to trimming and J lost 5 bases, with 18 bases between them. Germline lookup yields CDR1 SGHTA and CDR2 FQGTGA. The CDR3 is CASSRGGGVRETQYF. CDR3 DNA: TGTGCCAGCAGCCGGGGAGGGGGAGTGAGGGAGACCCAGTACTTC. Full variable domain (rest looked up from reference TRBV7-3 and TRBJ2-5): GAGVSQTPSNKVTEKGKYVELRCDPISGHTALYWYRQSLGQGPEFLIYFQGTGAADDSGLPNDRFFAVRPEGSVSTLKIQRTERGDSAVYLCASSRGGGVRETQYFGPGTRLLVL.

The chain combines TRBV7-9 with TRBJ2-7; D not certain. CDR1 SEHNR and CDR2 FQNEAQ come from the germline V gene (reference sequence). This CDR3 is 18 amino acids long. The V end was cut by 1 base, the J end by 7 bases, with 26 bases between. The CDR3 bases are TGTGCCAGCAGCTTAGGTCGCAGCCAAAACAACTTTTGGTGGGAGCAGTACTTC. It translates to CASSLGRSQNNFWWEQYF.

The chain employs TRBV5-1 and TRBJ2-3, with 8 bases fitting TRBD1. Germline assignment: CDR1 SGHRS and CDR2 YFSETQ. The CDR3 totals 16 residues. V lost 2 bases, J lost 2 bases, and 7 bases stayed unmatched. This chain's CDR3 is CASSLRTGWITDTQYF. CDR3 nucleotides: TGCGCCAGCAGCTTAAGGACAGGGTGGATCACAGATACGCAGTATTTT.

The rearrangement uses TRBV5-6 and TRBJ1-5; 8 bases fit TRBD1. J was trimmed by 4 bases and V by 4 bases; bases with no gene match: 4. The CDR3 length is 14 residues. CDR1 and CDR2 (germline): SGHDT, YYEEEE. CDR3 residues: CASSRQGRNQPQHF. The CDR3 DNA follows: TGTGCCAGCAGCCGACAGGGGAGGAATCAGCCCCAGCATTTT.

Of note for this clone: Other nucleotide sequences from this sample produce the same CDR3. The gene calls are TRBV10-3 and TRBJ2-7; D may be TRBD1 or TRBD2 (6 bases each). CDR1 and CDR2 (germline): ENHRY, SYGVKD. The CDR3 loop spans 13 amino acids. V was cut by 4 bases and J by 3 bases, with 10 bases left in between. CDR3 in amino acids: CAISGGADYEQYF. The CDR3 DNA reads TGTGCCATCAGTGGGGGGGCTGACTACGAGCAGTACTTC.

The chain links TRBV12-3 or TRBV12-4 to TRBJ2-1, with 8 positions matching TRBD2. Trimming removed 6 bases from V and 7 bases from J; junction bases left unmatched: 2. CDR3 size: 12 residues. CDR3 bases: TGTGCCAGCAGCAGACTAGCGAATGAGCAGTTCTTC. Translated, it gives CASSRLANEQFF.

The gene calls are TRBV25-1 and TRBJ2-2; maybe TRBD2 (6 bases). The CDR3 sequence is 16 residues long. V was pared by 3 bases and J by 0 bases, with 11 bases between. CDR1 is MGHDK and CDR2 is SYGVNS in the germline V gene. For the CDR3, the DNA is TGTGCCAGCAGTGAGAGGCGGGGAGCGAACACCGGGGAGCTGTTTTTT. Residues: CASSERRGANTGELFF.

The chain employs TRBV7-3 and TRBJ2-7, with TRBD1 identical over 10 bases. Losses at the gene ends were 4 bases for V and 2 bases for J; bases not matched to a gene: 5. The germline CDR1 and CDR2 sequences are SGHTA and FQGTGA. CDR3 size: 15 residues. The CDR3 coding sequence is TGTGCCAGCAGCTCGAGGACAGGGGGGCCCTACGAGCAGTACTTC. Translation: CASSSRTGGPYEQYF.

The chain couples TRBV5-4 to TRBJ1-1; D not certain. Germline assignment: CDR1 SGHNT and CDR2 YYREEE (reference sequence). V was cut by 5 bases and J by 5 bases, with 10 bases left in between. There are 12 residues in the CDR3. CDR3 nucleotide sequence: TGTGCCAGCAGTGGGGTTGGAACTGAAGCTTTCTTT. Translation gives CASSGVGTEAFF.

The chain couples TRBV5-6 to TRBJ1-1, with no clear D. The CDR3 has 17 residues. CDR1 and CDR2 (germline): SGHDT, YYEEEE. Trimming cost V 3 bases and J 0 bases, with 18 bases left between them. The CDR3 DNA is TGTGCCAGCAGCTCATCTTTTTCGAGGTGGATGAACACTGAAGCTTTCTTT. Protein: CASSSSFSRWMNTEAFF.

The chain has TRBV7-6 and TRBJ2-3, with TRBD2 matching 10 bases. With V trimmed by 8 bases and J by 6 bases, 11 bases remained unmatched. This CDR3 comprises 15 residues. CDR1 is SGHVS and CDR2 is FNYEAQ in the germline V gene. The CDR3 DNA is TGTGCCAGCGTAGCGGGGGGACCCTGGCATGATACGCAGTATTTT. Translated, it gives CASVAGGPWHDTQYF.

This clone was seen just once. This chain links TRBV27 with TRBJ2-5; 12 nucleotides match TRBD2. Germline V gene sequence: CDR1 MNHEY, CDR2 SMNVEV (reference sequence). The CDR3 loop spans 16 amino acids. V shed 5 bases, J shed 5 bases, and the junction held 9 bases outside the gene matches. The DNA for the CDR3 is TGTGCCAGCAGTACGCTCCTAGCGGGGGGGCACGAGACCCAGTACTTC. Its translation: CASSTLLAGGHETQYF.

As for this clone: This sample includes further DNA sequences coding for the same CDR3. V is TRBV12-3 or TRBV12-4 and J is TRBJ2-5; D not resolved. The CDR3 spans 12 residues. The ends were cut back, 6 bases at V and 5 bases at J, with 10 bases in the middle. The CDR3 is CASSLSPETQYF. The CDR3 bases are TGTGCCAGCAGCTTATCCCCCGAGACCCAGTACTTC.